This TCR beta chain was observed in a study of blood T cells in healthy people across ages. PCR was performed a second time for roughly 7 to 12 cycles using a sample-barcoded 5' primer and a J-beta primer mix. TCRdb called the 5' RACE reads again in MiXCR, with one record for every CDR3 protein. Among 1 million or so distinct CDR3 sequences, more than 40% were seen once, and the ten largest hold under 20%. This CDR3 comprises 15 residues. With 4 bases removed from V and 8 bases from J, the gap between germline ends came to 19 bases. The germline V gene has CDR1 SGDLS and CDR2 YYNGEE. Material for sequencing was blood. The rearrangement joins TRBV9 to TRBJ2-1; D is undetermined. This TCR was sampled from a woman aged 55-70 years in good health. CDR3 bases: TGTGCCAGCAGCCCGGGTTTTGGGTCTTTCGATGAGCAGTTCTTC. Its translation: CASSPGFGSFDEQFF. Filled out from reference TRBV9 and TRBJ2-1, the complete variable domain reads DSGVTQTPKHLITATGQRVTLRCSPRSGDLSVYWYQQSLDQGLQFLIQYYNGEERAKGNILERFSAQQFPDLHSELNLSSLELGDSALYFCASSPGFGSFDEQFFGPGTRLTVL.